This is a list of T cell receptor beta chains from one sample in a study of response to subunit inactivated influenza vaccine. TCRdb re-called the RT-PCR reads with MiXCR, one entry per CDR3 protein. Of 300,000 to 350,000 distinct CDR3 sequences listed, 20% to 25% are singletons. Source: PBMCs from blood, taken approximately 22 months after vaccination. The receptors shown here come from a man between 50 and 70 years old who received an inactivated influenza vaccine. Each CDR3 is given with its conserved first and last residue. Each record gives: D gene, clone size, V gene, J gene, CDR3 DNA, CDR3 protein. A D gene is named only where the DNA matches it firmly. The size entry is marked missing in some rows and otherwise reads once, few, many or a size class.

D: .; size: many; V: TRBV6-2/TRBV6-3; J: TRBJ1-1; DNA: TGTGCCAGCAGTTCCCGGGGGGACCTGAGGACTGAAGCTTTCTTT; CDR3: CASSSRGDLRTEAFF
D: .; size: .; V: TRBV20-1; J: TRBJ1-1; DNA: TGCAGTGCTACGAGAGGGGACACTGAAGCTTTCTTT; CDR3: CSATRGDTEAFF
D: .; size: .; V: TRBV4-3; J: TRBJ2-3; DNA: TGCGCCAGCAGCCAAGATACCCTCTCAGATACGCAGTATTTT; CDR3: CASSQDTLSDTQYF
D: TRBD1; size: .; V: TRBV18; J: TRBJ1-1; DNA: TGTGCCAGCTCACTCAGGACAGGATCGAACACTGAAGCTTTCTTT; CDR3: CASSLRTGSNTEAFF
D: .; size: many; V: TRBV12-3/TRBV12-4; J: TRBJ1-2; DNA: TGTGCCAGCAGCTCGGTGTGGGGGGGCGTAGACTATGGCTACACCTTC; CDR3: CASSSVWGGVDYGYTF
D: .; size: .; V: TRBV3-1; J: TRBJ1-6; DNA: TGTGCCAGCAGACCCCCCGGGGGTCGTAATTCACCCCTCCACTTT; CDR3: CASRPPGGRNSPLHF
D: .; size: .; V: TRBV4-3; J: TRBJ1-2; DNA: TGCGCCAGCAGCCAAGTTTGGGTTTTGGACTATGGCTACACCTTC; CDR3: CASSQVWVLDYGYTF
D: .; size: .; V: TRBV5-1; J: TRBJ1-4; DNA: TGCGCCAGCAGCCCAGGACCGGAGGAAAAACTGTTTTTT; CDR3: CASSPGPEEKLFF
D: .; size: .; V: TRBV2; J: TRBJ1-2; DNA: TGTGCCAGCAGTGACAGGGTTTTGGGCTATGGCTACACCTTC; CDR3: CASSDRVLGYGYTF
D: TRBD1; size: .; V: TRBV5-6; J: TRBJ1-1; DNA: TGTGCCAGCAGCTCGGACAGGGACCCTTTTCAGAACACTGAAGCTTTCTTT; CDR3: CASSSDRDPFQNTEAFF
D: .; size: .; V: TRBV5-6; J: TRBJ2-3; DNA: TGTGCCAGCAGCTTGCAGGGTCCCCAAAGTACGCAGTATTTT; CDR3: CASSLQGPQSTQYF
D: .; size: many; V: TRBV12-3/TRBV12-4; J: TRBJ1-1; DNA: TGTGCCAGCAGTGTCAGGGACCTGAACACTGAAGCTTTCTTT; CDR3: CASSVRDLNTEAFF
D: TRBD2; size: .; V: TRBV2; J: TRBJ2-5; DNA: TGTGCCAGCAGTTCGACTAGCGGGGGCCAAGAGACCCAGTACTTC; CDR3: CASSSTSGGQETQYF
D: .; size: few; V: TRBV6-5; J: TRBJ2-1; DNA: TGTGCCAGCAGTTACTTCATCGGACGTAGTACCTACAATGAGCAGTTCTTC; CDR3: CASSYFIGRSTYNEQFF
D: TRBD1; size: few; V: TRBV7-2; J: TRBJ2-7; DNA: TGTGCCAGCAGCCCCGGGACAGGGTCGAAAGAGCAGTACTTC; CDR3: CASSPGTGSKEQYF
D: .; size: .; V: TRBV5-6; J: TRBJ2-4; DNA: TGTGCCAGCAGCTTTACAGGGGCCAAAAACATTCAGTACTTC; CDR3: CASSFTGAKNIQYF
D: .; size: .; V: TRBV7-6; J: TRBJ1-4; DNA: TGTGCCAGCAGCCCCTCGGGGGGGGTGCGAAAACTGTTTTTT; CDR3: CASSPSGGVRKLFF
D: TRBD1; size: .; V: TRBV7-9; J: TRBJ2-7; DNA: TGTGCCAGCGAATCCTACAGGGGATCCTACGAGCAGTACTTC; CDR3: CASESYRGSYEQYF
D: .; size: few; V: TRBV5-1; J: TRBJ2-1; DNA: TGCGCCAGCAGCTTTATGGAGCTCGGTCCGCAAGAGCAGTTCTTC; CDR3: CASSFMELGPQEQFF
D: .; size: few; V: TRBV28; J: TRBJ2-7; DNA: TGTGCCAGCAGTGGCCTCCGGGCCCGGCAGTACGAGCAGTACTTC; CDR3: CASSGLRARQYEQYF
D: .; size: many; V: TRBV7-8; J: TRBJ1-3; DNA: TGTGCCAGCAGCCCCCGTAGCGGGGCCCCCTCTGGAAACACCATATATTTT; CDR3: CASSPRSGAPSGNTIYF
D: .; size: few; V: TRBV6-2/TRBV6-3; J: TRBJ1-2; DNA: TGTGCCAGCAGCCCGGAGGCCCGCTACTATGGCTACACCTTC; CDR3: CASSPEARYYGYTF
D: .; size: .; V: TRBV29-1; J: TRBJ2-5; DNA: TGCAGCGTGGAGGGGGCGCCGGAGACCCAGTACTTC; CDR3: CSVEGAPETQYF